The rows below give T cell receptor beta chains drawn from one sample of a study of T cell changes during pregnancy in multiple sclerosis. Sequenced by immunoSEQ multiplex PCR; TCRdb stores in-frame clones only, minus some. The sample holds approximately 93,000 clones; 80% to 95% are singletons and the top ten take around 1.8%. The sample consisted of peripheral blood, taken in the first trimester of pregnancy. These receptor sequences come from a female donor in good health, enrolled as a control in a pregnancy study. The CDR3 runs from the conserved cysteine through the conserved F or W. Each record gives: D gene, clone size, V gene, CDR3 length, J gene, CDR3 protein, CDR3 DNA. A D gene is named only where the DNA matches it firmly. Size is stated for part of the rows, as once, few or many counts, or as a class when the clone is expanded.

D gene: TRBD1
clone size: once
V gene: TRBV27
CDR3 length: 17
J gene: TRBJ1-1
CDR3 protein: CASSRTGGSLMNTEAFF
CDR3 DNA: TGTGCCAGCAGCCGGACAGGGGGTTCCCTCATGAACACTGAAGCTTTCTTT

D gene: -
clone size: -
V gene: TRBV30
CDR3 length: 15
J gene: TRBJ2-5
CDR3 protein: CAWSVQAGYQETQYF
CDR3 DNA: TGTGCCTGGAGTGTACAGGCAGGTTATCAAGAGACCCAGTACTTC

D gene: -
clone size: -
V gene: TRBV6-6
CDR3 length: 13
J gene: TRBJ1-1
CDR3 protein: CASSDGQNTEAFF
CDR3 DNA: TGTGCCAGCAGTGATGGACAGAACACTGAAGCTTTCTTT

D gene: -
clone size: -
V gene: TRBV30
CDR3 length: 17
J gene: TRBJ1-6
CDR3 protein: CAWSVWDNFPSGSPLHF
CDR3 DNA: TGTGCCTGGAGTGTATGGGACAATTTTCCCAGTGGTTCACCCCTCCACTTT

D gene: -
clone size: once
V gene: TRBV7-9
CDR3 length: 15
J gene: TRBJ1-3
CDR3 protein: CASSLPVYSGNTIYF
CDR3 DNA: TGTGCCAGCAGCTTACCGGTATACTCTGGAAACACCATATATTTT

D gene: -
clone size: -
V gene: TRBV28
CDR3 length: 14
J gene: TRBJ1-2
CDR3 protein: CASLTTGFRFGYTF
CDR3 DNA: TGTGCCAGCTTAACCACAGGGTTCCGCTTTGGCTACACCTTC

D gene: TRBD1
clone size: -
V gene: TRBV19
CDR3 length: 16
J gene: TRBJ1-1
CDR3 protein: CASSPGQTGERTEAFF
CDR3 DNA: TGTGCCAGTAGCCCGGGACAAACAGGGGAGAGGACTGAAGCTTTCTTT

D gene: -
clone size: -
V gene: TRBV29-1
CDR3 length: 13
J gene: TRBJ1-1
CDR3 protein: CSVDGQGPTEAFF
CDR3 DNA: TGCAGCGTTGACGGGCAGGGGCCCACTGAAGCTTTCTTT

D gene: -
clone size: -
V gene: TRBV19
CDR3 length: 14
J gene: TRBJ1-1
CDR3 protein: CASSTLQVVTEAFF
CDR3 DNA: TGTGCCAGTAGTACCCTACAGGTTGTCACTGAAGCTTTCTTT

D gene: TRBD2
clone size: -
V gene: TRBV6-6
CDR3 length: 14
J gene: TRBJ2-1
CDR3 protein: CASSGLAFGNEQFF
CDR3 DNA: TGTGCCAGCAGCGGACTAGCGTTCGGCAATGAGCAGTTCTTC

D gene: TRBD1
clone size: -
V gene: TRBV7-9
CDR3 length: 14
J gene: TRBJ1-4
CDR3 protein: CASSPGTGSEKLFF
CDR3 DNA: TGTGCCAGCAGCCCTGGGACAGGGAGTGAAAAACTGTTTTTT

D gene: -
clone size: -
V gene: TRBV4-3
CDR3 length: 15
J gene: TRBJ1-5
CDR3 protein: CASSQEGHGAQPQHF
CDR3 DNA: TGCGCCAGCAGCCAAGAGGGACACGGGGCCCAGCCCCAGCATTTT

D gene: -
clone size: once
V gene: TRBV7-9
CDR3 length: 15
J gene: TRBJ2-3
CDR3 protein: CASSLTTGRTDTQYF
CDR3 DNA: TGTGCCAGCAGTTTAACGACAGGGAGGACAGATACGCAGTATTTT

D gene: -
clone size: -
V gene: TRBV6-5
CDR3 length: 15
J gene: TRBJ1-5
CDR3 protein: CASSYSGGVNQPQHF
CDR3 DNA: TGTGCCAGCAGTTACTCCGGGGGAGTCAATCAGCCCCAGCATTTT

D gene: -
clone size: -
V gene: TRBV25-1
CDR3 length: 13
J gene: TRBJ2-5
CDR3 protein: CASTPAGQETQYF
CDR3 DNA: TGTGCCAGCACCCCGGCGGGCCAAGAGACCCAGTACTTC

D gene: -
clone size: -
V gene: TRBV14
CDR3 length: 11
J gene: TRBJ1-1
CDR3 protein: CASSQRGEAFF
CDR3 DNA: TGTGCCAGCAGCCAAAGGGGTGAAGCTTTCTTT

D gene: TRBD1
clone size: -
V gene: TRBV19
CDR3 length: 15
J gene: TRBJ1-1
CDR3 protein: CASSPPTGGSTEAFF
CDR3 DNA: TGTGCCAGTAGTCCACCGACAGGGGGGAGCACTGAAGCTTTCTTT

D gene: -
clone size: -
V gene: TRBV6-5
CDR3 length: 14
J gene: TRBJ2-3
CDR3 protein: CASSYGPWTDTQYF
CDR3 DNA: TGTGCCAGCAGTTACGGCCCGTGGACAGATACGCAGTATTTT

D gene: -
clone size: -
V gene: TRBV5-6
CDR3 length: 14
J gene: TRBJ1-2
CDR3 protein: CASSLDTESSGYTF
CDR3 DNA: TGTGCCAGCAGCTTAGACACCGAATCGAGTGGCTACACCTTC

D gene: -
clone size: -
V gene: TRBV5-8
CDR3 length: 11
J gene: TRBJ1-1
CDR3 protein: CASSIITEAFF
CDR3 DNA: TGTGCCAGCAGTATAATCACTGAAGCTTTCTTT

D gene: TRBD1
clone size: -
V gene: TRBV2
CDR3 length: 15
J gene: TRBJ2-7
CDR3 protein: CASSEGGQGGYEQYF
CDR3 DNA: TGTGCCAGCAGTGAAGGAGGACAGGGAGGCTACGAGCAGTACTTC

D gene: -
clone size: -
V gene: TRBV4-2
CDR3 length: 15
J gene: TRBJ1-2
CDR3 protein: CASSQGSGPSQSYTF
CDR3 DNA: TGTGCCAGCAGCCAGGGCTCAGGTCCCTCTCAGAGCTACACCTTC

D gene: -
clone size: medium-sized
V gene: TRBV2
CDR3 length: 16
J gene: TRBJ1-1
CDR3 protein: CASSDSRWQGITEAFF
CDR3 DNA: TGTGCCAGCAGTGATTCACGTTGGCAGGGGATCACTGAAGCTTTCTTT